This T cell receptor beta chain was found in a study of PD-L1 blockade in urothelial cancer. Profiled with immunoSEQ multiplex PCR; TCRdb holds only in-frame clones, not every one. The table shows tens of thousands of clones, with approximately 84% occurring only once. Time point meaning: pretreatment peripheral blood. In germline, CDR1 is MDHEN, CDR2 SYDVKM. The CDR3 totals 16 residues. V lost 4 bases, J lost 1 base, and 7 bases stayed unmatched. This clone was seen a handful of times. This TCR derives from a man in his sixties with urothelial cancer. The rearrangement links TRBV28 to TRBJ2-1; 7 bases agree with TRBD1. Here the sequenced sample was PBMCs, taken around atezolizumab (anti-PD-L1) treatment. The CDR3 loop reads CASSSGQVLSYNEQFF. The CDR3 DNA reads as TGTGCCAGCAGTTCCGGACAGGTCTTATCCTACAATGAGCAGTTCTTC.